This T cell receptor (beta chain) was profiled in a study of cytomegalovirus exposure and HLA in healthy donors. The V gene's germline CDR1 is SGDLS and CDR2 YYNGEE. The CDR3 length is 14 residues. The V and J ends lost 0 bases and 8 bases respectively, with 14 bases between them. Measured with immunoSEQ multiplex PCR; TCRdb has only the in-frame clones, and not every one. The table has approximately 270,000 clones, less than 90% seen once. Sequenced sample: PBMCs. The chain has TRBV9 and TRBJ1-2; no reliable D call. This TCR derives from a man between 18 and 29 years old in good health and CMV-seropositive. The CDR3 is CASSVATSHQGYTF. The CDR3 region has the DNA TGTGCCAGCAGCGTAGCTACGAGCCACCAGGGCTACACCTTC.